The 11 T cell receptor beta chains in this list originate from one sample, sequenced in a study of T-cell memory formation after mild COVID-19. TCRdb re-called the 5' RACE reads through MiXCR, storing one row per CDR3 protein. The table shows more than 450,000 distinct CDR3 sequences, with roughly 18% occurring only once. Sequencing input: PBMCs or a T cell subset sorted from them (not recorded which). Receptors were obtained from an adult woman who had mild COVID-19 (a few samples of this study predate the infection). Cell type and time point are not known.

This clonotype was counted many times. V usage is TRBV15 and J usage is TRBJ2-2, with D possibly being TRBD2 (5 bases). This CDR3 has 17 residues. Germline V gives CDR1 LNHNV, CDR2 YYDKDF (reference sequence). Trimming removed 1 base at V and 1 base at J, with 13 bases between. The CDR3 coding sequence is TGTGCCACCAGCAGAGGGACTGGACTTATGAACACCGGGGAGCTGTTTTTT. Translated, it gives CATSRGTGLMNTGELFF.

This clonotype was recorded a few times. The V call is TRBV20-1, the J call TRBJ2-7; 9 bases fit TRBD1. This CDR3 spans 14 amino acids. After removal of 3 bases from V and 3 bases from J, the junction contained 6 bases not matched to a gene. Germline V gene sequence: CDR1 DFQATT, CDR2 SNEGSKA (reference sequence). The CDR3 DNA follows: TGCAGTGCTAGTCCCGGGACAGGGAACTACGAGCAGTACTTC. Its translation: CSASPGTGNYEQYF.

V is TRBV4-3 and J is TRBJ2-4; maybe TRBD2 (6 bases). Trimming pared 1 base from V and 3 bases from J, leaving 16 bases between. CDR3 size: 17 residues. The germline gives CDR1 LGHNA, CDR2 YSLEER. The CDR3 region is CASSQGDGRRVKNIQYF. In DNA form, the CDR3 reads TGCGCCAGCAGCCAAGGTGACGGGAGAAGAGTCAAAAACATTCAGTACTTC.

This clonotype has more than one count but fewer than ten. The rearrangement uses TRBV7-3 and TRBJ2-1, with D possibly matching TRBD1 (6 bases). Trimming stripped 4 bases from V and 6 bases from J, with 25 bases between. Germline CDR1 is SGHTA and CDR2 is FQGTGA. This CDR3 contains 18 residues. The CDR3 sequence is CASSSFSSDSVIGNEQFF. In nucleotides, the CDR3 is TGTGCCAGCAGCTCATTTTCCTCGGACAGTGTAATAGGCAATGAGCAGTTCTTC.

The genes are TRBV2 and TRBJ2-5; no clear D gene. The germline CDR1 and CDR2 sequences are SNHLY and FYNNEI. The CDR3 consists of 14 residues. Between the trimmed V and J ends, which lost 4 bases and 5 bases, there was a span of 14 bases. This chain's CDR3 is CASSGSWEGETQYF. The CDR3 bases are TGTGCCAGCAGTGGGTCGTGGGAAGGGGAGACCCAGTACTTC.

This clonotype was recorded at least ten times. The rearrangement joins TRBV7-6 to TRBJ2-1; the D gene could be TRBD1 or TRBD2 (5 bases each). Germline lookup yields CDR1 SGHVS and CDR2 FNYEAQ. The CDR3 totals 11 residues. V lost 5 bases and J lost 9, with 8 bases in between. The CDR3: CASSPGTEQFF. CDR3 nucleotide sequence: TGTGCCAGCAGCCCAGGGACTGAGCAGTTCTTC.

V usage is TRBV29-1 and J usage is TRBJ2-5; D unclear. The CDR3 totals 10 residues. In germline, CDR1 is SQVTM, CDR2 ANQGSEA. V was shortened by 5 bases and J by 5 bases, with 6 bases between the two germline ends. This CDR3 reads CSVLWETQYF. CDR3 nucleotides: TGCAGCGTTCTGTGGGAGACCCAGTACTTC.

CDR3 region: CSASGRLETQYF. The CDR3 region has the DNA TGCAGTGCTAGCGGGAGACTGGAGACCCAGTACTTC. The chain uses TRBV20-1 and TRBJ2-5; perhaps TRBD2 as D (6 bases). Trimming took off 3 bases at V and 5 bases at J, with 10 bases between the two ends. The length of the CDR3 is 12 residues. Germline values: CDR1 DFQATT, CDR2 SNEGSKA (reference sequence).

The CDR3: CASSKRQGWDEQYF. Here the CDR3 DNA reads TGTGCCAGCAGTAAAAGACAGGGTTGGGACGAGCAGTACTTC. The chain links TRBV28 to TRBJ2-7; 7 nucleotides align to TRBD1. V lost 5 bases and J lost 5; bases outside the gene matches: 9. Per germline, CDR1 MDHEN and CDR2 SYDVKM. The CDR3 contains 14 residues.

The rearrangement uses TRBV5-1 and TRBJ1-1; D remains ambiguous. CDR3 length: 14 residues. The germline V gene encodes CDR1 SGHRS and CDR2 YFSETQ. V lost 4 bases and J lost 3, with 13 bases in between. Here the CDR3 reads CASSGEIGDTEAFF. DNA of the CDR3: TGCGCCAGCAGCGGGGAAATTGGAGACACTGAAGCTTTCTTT.

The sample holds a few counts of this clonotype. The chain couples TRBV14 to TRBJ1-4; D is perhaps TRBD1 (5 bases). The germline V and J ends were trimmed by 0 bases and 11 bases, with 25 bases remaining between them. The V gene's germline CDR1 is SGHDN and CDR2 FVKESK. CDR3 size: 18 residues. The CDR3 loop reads CASSQEFDVGAGLSKLFF. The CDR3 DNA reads TGTGCCAGCAGCCAAGAATTTGACGTCGGGGCCGGTCTCAGCAAACTGTTTTTT.